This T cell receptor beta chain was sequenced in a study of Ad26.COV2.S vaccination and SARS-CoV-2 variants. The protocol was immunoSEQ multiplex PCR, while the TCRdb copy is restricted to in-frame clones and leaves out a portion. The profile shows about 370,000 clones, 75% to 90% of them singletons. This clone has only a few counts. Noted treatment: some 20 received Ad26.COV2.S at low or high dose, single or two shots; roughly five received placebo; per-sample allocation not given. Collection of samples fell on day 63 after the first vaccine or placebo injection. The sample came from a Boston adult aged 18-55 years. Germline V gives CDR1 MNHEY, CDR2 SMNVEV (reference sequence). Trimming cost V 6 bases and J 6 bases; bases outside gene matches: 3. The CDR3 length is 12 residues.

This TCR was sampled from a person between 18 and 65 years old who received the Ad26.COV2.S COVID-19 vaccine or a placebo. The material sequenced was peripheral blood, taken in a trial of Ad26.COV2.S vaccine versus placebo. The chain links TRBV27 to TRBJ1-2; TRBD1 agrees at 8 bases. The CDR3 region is CASRDRVDGYTF. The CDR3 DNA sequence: TGTGCCAGCAGGGACAGGGTTGATGGCTACACCTTC.